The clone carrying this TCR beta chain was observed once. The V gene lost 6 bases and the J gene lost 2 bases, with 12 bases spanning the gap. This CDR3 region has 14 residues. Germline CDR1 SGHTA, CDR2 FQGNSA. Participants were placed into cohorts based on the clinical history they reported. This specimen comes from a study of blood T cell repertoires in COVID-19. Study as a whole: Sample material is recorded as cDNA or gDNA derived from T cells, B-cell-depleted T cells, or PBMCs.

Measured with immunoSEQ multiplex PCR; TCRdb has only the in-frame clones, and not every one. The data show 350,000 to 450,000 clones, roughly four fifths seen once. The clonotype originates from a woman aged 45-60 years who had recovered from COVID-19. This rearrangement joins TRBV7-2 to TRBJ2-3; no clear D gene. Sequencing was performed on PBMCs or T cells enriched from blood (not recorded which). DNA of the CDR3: TGTGCCAGCAGACGTGGAAGCGCCACAGATACGCAGTATTTT. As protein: CASRRGSATDTQYF.